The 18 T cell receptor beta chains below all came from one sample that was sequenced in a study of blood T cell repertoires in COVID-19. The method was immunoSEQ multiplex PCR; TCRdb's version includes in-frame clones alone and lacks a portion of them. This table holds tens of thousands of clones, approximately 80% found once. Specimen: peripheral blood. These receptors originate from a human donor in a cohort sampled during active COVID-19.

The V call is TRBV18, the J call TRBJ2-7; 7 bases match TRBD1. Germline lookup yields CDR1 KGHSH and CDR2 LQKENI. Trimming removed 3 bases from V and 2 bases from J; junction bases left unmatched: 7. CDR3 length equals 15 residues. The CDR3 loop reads CASSPGDRLTYEQYF. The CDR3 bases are TGTGCCAGCTCACCGGGGGACAGACTGACCTACGAGCAGTACTTC. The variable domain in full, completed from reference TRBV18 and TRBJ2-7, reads NAGVMQNPRHLVRRRGQEARLRCSPMKGHSHVYWYRQLPEEGLKFMVYLQKENIIDESGMPKERFSAEFPKEGPSILRIQQVVRGDSAAYFCASSPGDRLTYEQYFGPGTRLTVT.

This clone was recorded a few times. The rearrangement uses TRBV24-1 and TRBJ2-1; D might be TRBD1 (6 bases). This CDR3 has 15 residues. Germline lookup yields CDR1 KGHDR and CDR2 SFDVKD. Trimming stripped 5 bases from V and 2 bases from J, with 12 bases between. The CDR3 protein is CATSGGQSAYNEQFF. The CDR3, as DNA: TGTGCCACCAGTGGGGGGCAGAGTGCCTACAATGAGCAGTTCTTC.

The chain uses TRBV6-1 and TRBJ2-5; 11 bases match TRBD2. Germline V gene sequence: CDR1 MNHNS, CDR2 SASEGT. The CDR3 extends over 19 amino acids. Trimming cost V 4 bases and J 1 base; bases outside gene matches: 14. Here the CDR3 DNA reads TGTGCCAGCAGTGCCCCTAGCGGGGGGCGAGGATCAATCCAAGAGACCCAGTACTTC. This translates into CASSAPSGGRGSIQETQYF.

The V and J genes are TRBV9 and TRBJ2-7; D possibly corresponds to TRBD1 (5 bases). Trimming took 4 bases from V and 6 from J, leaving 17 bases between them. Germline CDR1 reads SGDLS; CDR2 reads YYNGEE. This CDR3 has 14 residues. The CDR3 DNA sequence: TGTGCCAGCAGCCCCCAGTCAGGGCAGGTCGAGCAGTACTTC. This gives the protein CASSPQSGQVEQYF. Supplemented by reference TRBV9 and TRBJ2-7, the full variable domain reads DSGVTQTPKHLITATGQRVTLRCSPRSGDLSVYWYQQSLDQGLQFLIQYYNGEERAKGNILERFSAQQFPDLHSELNLSSLELGDSALYFCASSPQSGQVEQYFGPGTRLTVT.

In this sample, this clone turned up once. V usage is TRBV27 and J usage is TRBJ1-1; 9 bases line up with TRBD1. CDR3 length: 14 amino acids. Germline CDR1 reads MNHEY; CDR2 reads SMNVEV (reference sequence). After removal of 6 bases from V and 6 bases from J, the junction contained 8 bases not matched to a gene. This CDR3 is CASSLQGATAEAFF. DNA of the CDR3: TGTGCCAGCAGCCTACAGGGGGCGACCGCTGAAGCTTTCTTT.

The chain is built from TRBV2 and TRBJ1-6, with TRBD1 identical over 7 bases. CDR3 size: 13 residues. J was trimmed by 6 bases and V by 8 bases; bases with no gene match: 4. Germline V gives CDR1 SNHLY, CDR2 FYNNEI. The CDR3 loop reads CASGWDSNSPLHF. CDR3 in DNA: TGTGCCAGCGGATGGGACAGTAATTCACCCCTCCACTTT.

The CDR3 protein is CASSFLLEAVHEQYF. The DNA of the CDR3 is TGTGCCAGCAGTTTTCTATTAGAAGCGGTCCACGAGCAGTACTTC. The chain combines TRBV28 with TRBJ2-7; a possible D gene is TRBD2 (5 bases). The CDR3 has 15 residues. CDR1 and CDR2 from the germline V gene are MDHEN and SYDVKM. The V gene lost 3 bases and the J gene lost 5 bases, with 17 bases spanning the gap.

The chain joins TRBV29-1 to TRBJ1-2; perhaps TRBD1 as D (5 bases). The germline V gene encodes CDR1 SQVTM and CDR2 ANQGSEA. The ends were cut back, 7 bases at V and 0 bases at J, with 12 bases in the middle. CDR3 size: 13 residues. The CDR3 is CSARQSPNYGYTF. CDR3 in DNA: TGCAGCGCCCGACAGAGCCCTAACTATGGCTACACCTTC. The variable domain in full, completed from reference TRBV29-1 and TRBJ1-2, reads SAVISQKPSRDICQRGTSLTIQCQVDSQVTMMFWYRQQPGQSLTLIATANQGSEATYESGFVIDKFPISRPNLTFSTLTVSNMSPEDSSIYLCSARQSPNYGYTFGSGTRLTVV.

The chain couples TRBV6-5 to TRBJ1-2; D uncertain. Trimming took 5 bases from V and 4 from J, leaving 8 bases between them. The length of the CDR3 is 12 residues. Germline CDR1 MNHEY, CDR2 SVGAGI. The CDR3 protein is CASSPVGYGYTF. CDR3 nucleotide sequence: TGTGCCAGCAGTCCCGTCGGCTATGGCTACACCTTC.

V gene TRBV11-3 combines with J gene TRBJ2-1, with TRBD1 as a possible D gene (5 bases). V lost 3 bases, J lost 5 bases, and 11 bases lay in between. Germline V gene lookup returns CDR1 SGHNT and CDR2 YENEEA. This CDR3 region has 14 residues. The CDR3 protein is CASSLAGLNNEQFF. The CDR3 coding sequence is TGTGCCAGCAGCTTGGCAGGGTTGAACAATGAGCAGTTCTTC.

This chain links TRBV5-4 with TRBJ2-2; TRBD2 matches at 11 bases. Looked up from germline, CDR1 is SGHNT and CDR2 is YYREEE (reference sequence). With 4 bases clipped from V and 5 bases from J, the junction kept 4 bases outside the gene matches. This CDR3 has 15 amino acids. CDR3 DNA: TGTGCCAGCAGCCCCGGGACTAGCGGAACCGGGGAGCTGTTTTTT. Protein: CASSPGTSGTGELFF.

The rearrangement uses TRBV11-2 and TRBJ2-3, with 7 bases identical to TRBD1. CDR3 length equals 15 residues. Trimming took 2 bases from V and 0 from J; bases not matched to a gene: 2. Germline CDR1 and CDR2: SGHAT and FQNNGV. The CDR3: CASSLSGQSTDTQYF. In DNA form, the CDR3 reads TGTGCCAGCAGCTTATCGGGACAGAGCACAGATACGCAGTATTTT.

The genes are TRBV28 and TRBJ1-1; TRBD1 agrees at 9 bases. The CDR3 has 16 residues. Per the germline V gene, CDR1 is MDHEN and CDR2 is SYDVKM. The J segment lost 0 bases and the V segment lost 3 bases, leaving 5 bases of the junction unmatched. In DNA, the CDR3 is TGTGCCAGCAGTTTCGACAGGGGGATCATGAACACTGAAGCTTTCTTT. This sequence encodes CASSFDRGIMNTEAFF.

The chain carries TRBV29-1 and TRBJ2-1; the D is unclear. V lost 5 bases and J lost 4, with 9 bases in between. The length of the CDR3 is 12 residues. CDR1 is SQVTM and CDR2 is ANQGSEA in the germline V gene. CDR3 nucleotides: TGCAGCGTTCCTGGCCAGTACAATGAGCAGTTCTTC. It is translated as CSVPGQYNEQFF.

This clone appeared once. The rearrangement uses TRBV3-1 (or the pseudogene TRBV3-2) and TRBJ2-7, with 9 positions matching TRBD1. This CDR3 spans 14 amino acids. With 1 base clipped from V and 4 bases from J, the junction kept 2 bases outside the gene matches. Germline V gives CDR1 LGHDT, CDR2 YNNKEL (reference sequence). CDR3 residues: CASSQADRGYEQYF. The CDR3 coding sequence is TGTGCCAGCAGCCAAGCCGACAGGGGGTACGAGCAGTACTTC.

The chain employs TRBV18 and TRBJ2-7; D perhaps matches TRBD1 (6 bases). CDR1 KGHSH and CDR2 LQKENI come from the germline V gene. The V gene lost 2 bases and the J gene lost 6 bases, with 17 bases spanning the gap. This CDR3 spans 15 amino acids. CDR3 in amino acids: CASSPSGTNPGEQYF. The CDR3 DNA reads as TGTGCCAGCTCACCAAGTGGGACAAACCCCGGCGAGCAGTACTTC.

The CDR3 protein is CATRLDPSTDTQYF. The CDR3 DNA reads TGTGCCACTCGACTCGACCCTAGCACAGATACGCAGTATTTT. J is TRBJ2-3 and V is TRBV2; no clear D gene. Per the germline V gene, CDR1 is SNHLY and CDR2 is FYNNEI. With 10 bases removed from V and 0 bases from J, the gap between germline ends came to 14 bases. The CDR3 runs 14 residues.

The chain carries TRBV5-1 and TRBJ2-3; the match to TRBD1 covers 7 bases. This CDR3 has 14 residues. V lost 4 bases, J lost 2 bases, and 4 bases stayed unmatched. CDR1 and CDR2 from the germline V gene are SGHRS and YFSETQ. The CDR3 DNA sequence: TGCGCCAGCAGCCAGGGACAGATCACAGATACGCAGTATTTT. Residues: CASSQGQITDTQYF.